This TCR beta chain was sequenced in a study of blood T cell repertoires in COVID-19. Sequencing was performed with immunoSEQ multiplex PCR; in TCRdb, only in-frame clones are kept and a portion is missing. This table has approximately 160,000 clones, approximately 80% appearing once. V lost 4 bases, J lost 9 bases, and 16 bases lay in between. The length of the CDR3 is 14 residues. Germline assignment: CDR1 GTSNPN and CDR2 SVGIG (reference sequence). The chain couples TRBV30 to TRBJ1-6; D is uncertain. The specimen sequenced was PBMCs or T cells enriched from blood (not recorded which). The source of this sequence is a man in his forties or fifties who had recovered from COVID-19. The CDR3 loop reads CAWIPVGFSSPLHF. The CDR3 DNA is TGTGCCTGGATCCCGGTGGGCTTTTCTTCACCCCTCCACTTT.